The TCR beta chain under discussion was sequenced for a study of blood T cell repertoires in COVID-19. Profiling relied on immunoSEQ multiplex PCR, and the TCRdb table lists in-frame clones only, not all of them. The sample lists approximately 180,000 clones; 80% to 90% were seen once. Germline CDR1 and CDR2: SNHLY and FYNNEI. Trimming at V came to 2 bases and at J to 4 bases, leaving 6 bases not matched to a gene. The CDR3 spans 16 residues. This receptor was taken from a man aged 40-49 years with active or convalescent COVID-19. The sequencing sample was made of peripheral blood. V and J are TRBV2 and TRBJ2-3; 10 bases line up with TRBD2. CDR3 nucleotides: TGTGCCAGCAGTGAATCTAGCGGGGGCCTCTCAGATACGCAGTATTTT. Protein sequence: CASSESSGGLSDTQYF.